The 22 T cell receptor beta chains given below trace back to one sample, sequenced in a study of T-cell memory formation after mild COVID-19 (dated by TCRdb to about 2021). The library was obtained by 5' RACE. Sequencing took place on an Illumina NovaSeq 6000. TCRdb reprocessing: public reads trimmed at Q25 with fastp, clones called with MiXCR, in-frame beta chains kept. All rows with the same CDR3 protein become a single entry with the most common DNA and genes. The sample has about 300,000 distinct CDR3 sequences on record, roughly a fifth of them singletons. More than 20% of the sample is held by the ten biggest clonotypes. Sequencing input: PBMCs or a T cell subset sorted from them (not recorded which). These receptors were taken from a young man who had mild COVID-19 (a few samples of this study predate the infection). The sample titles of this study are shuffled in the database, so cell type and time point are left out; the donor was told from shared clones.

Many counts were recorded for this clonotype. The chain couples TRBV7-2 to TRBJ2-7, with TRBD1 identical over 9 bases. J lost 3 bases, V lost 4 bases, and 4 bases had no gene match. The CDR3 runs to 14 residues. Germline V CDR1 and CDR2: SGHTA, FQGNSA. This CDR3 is CASSSGTGYYEQYF. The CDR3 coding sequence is TGTGCCAGCAGCTCCGGGACAGGGTACTACGAGCAGTACTTC. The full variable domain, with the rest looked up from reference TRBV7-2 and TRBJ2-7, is GAGVSQSPSNKVTEKGKDVELRCDPISGHTALYWYRQSLGQGLEFLIYFQGNSAPDKSGLPSDRFSAERTGGSVSTLTIQRTQQEDSAVYLCASSSGTGYYEQYFGPGTRLTVT.

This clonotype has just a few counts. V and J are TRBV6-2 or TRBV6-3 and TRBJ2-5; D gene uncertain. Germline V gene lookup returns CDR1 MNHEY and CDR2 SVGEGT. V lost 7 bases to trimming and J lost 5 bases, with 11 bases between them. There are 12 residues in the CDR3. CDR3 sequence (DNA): TGTGCCAGCACCACCGGGCCGGAGACCCAGTACTTC. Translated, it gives CASTTGPETQYF.

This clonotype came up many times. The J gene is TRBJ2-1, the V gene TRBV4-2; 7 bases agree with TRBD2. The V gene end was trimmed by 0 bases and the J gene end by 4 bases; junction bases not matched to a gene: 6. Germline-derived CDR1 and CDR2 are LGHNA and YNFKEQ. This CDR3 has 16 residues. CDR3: CASSQDLGGGYNEQFF. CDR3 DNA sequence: TGTGCCAGCAGCCAAGATCTTGGGGGGGGATACAATGAGCAGTTCTTC.

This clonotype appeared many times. The CDR3 loop is CASSIGTGGIYEQYF. CDR3 sequence (DNA): TGTGCCAGTAGTATCGGGACAGGGGGCATTTACGAGCAGTACTTC. The chain couples TRBV19 to TRBJ2-7; TRBD1 aligns across 12 bases. CDR3 length equals 15 residues. CDR1 is LNHDA, CDR2 SQIVND, per germline (reference sequence). V shed 3 bases and J 4 bases; nucleotides not matched to a gene: 4.

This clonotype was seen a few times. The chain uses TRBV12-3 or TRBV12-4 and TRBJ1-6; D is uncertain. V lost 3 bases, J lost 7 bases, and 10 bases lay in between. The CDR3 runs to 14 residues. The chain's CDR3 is CASSFSTQNSPLHF. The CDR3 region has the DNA TGTGCCAGCAGTTTTTCGACTCAAAATTCACCCCTCCACTTT.

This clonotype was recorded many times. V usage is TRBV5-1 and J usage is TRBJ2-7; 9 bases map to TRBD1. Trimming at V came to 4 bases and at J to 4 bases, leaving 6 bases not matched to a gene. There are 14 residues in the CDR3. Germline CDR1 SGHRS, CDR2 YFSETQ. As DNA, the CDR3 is TGCGCCAGCAGCCCGGGACAGGGAGTTTACGAGCAGTACTTC. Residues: CASSPGQGVYEQYF.

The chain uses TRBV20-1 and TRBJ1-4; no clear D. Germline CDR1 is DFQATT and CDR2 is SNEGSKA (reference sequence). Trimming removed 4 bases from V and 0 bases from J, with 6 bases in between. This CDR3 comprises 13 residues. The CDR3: CSAIPATNEKLFF. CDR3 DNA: TGCAGTGCTATACCTGCAACTAATGAAAAACTGTTTTTT.

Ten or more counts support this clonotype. The DNA for the CDR3 is TGTGCCAGCAGCCCAAAAAACACCGGGGAGCTGTTTTTT. Its protein product is CASSPKNTGELFF. This chain joins TRBV7-3 and TRBJ2-2; D remains unclear. The length of the CDR3 is 13 residues. Germline V gene lookup returns CDR1 SGHTA and CDR2 FQGTGA. The ends were cut back, 5 bases at V and 2 bases at J, with 6 bases in the middle.

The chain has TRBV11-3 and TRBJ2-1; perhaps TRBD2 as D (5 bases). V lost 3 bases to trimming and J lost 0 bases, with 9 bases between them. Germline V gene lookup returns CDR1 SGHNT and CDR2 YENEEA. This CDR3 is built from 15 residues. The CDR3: CASSFTAASYNEQFF. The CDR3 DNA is TGTGCCAGCAGCTTCACAGCGGCCTCCTACAATGAGCAGTTCTTC. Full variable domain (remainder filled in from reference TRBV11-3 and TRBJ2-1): EAGVVQSPRYKIIEKKQPVAFWCNPISGHNTLYWYLQNLGQGPELLIRYENEEAVDDSQLPKDRFSAERLKGVDSTLKIQPAELGDSAVYLCASSFTAASYNEQFFGPGTRLTVL.

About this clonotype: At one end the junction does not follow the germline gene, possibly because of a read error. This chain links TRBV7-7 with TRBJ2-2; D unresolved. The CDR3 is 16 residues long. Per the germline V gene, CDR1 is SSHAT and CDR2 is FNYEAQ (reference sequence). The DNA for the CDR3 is TGTGCTAGCAGCCCTATAGGTAACAGTCACACCGGGGAGCTGTTTTTT. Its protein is CASSPIGNSHTGELFF.

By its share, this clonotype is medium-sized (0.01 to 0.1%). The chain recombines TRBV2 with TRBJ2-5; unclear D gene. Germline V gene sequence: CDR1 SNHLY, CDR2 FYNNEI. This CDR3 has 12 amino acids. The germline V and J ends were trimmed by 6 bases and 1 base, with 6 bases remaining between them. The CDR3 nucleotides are TGTGCCAGCAGAAACGCCCAAGAGACCCAGTACTTC. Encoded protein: CASRNAQETQYF.

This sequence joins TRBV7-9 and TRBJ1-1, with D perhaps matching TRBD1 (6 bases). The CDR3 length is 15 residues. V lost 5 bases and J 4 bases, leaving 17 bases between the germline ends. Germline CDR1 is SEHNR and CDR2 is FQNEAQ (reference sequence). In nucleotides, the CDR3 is TGTGCCAGCAGCAACAGTGGGGGGCGGGCCACTGAAGCTTTCTTT. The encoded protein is CASSNSGGRATEAFF.

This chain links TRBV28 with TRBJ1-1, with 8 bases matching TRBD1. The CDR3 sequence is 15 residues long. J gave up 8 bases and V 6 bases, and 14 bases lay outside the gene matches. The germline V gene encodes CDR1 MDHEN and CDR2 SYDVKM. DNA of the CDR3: TGTGCCAGCAGCCCTCCGGGACAGGCTTTTGGGGAAGCTTTCTTT. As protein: CASSPPGQAFGEAFF.

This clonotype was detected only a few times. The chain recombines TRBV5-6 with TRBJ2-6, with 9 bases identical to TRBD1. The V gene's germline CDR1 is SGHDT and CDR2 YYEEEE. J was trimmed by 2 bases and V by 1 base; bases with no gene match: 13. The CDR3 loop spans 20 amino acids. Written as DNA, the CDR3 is TGTGCCAGCAGCTTGTCGATGCCAGGACAGGGGTCCCCTGGGGCCAACGTCCTGACTTTC. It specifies CASSLSMPGQGSPGANVLTF.

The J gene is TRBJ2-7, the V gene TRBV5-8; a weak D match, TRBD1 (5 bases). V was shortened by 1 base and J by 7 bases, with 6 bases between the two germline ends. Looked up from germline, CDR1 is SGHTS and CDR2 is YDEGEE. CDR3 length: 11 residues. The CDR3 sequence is CASSLYREQYF. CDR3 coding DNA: TGTGCCAGCAGCTTGTACAGGGAGCAGTACTTC.

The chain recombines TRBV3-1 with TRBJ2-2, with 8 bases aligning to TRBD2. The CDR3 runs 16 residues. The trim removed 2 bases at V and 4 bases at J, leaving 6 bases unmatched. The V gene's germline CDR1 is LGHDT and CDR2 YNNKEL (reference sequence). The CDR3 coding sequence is TGTGCCAGCAGCCAACCGGGGGGGGGCACCACCGGGGAGCTGTTTTTT. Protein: CASSQPGGGTTGELFF. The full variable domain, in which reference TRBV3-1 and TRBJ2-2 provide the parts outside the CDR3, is DTAVSQTPKYLVTQMGNDKSIKCEQNLGHDTMYWYKQDSKKFLKIMFSYNNKELIINETVPNRFSPKSPDKAHLNLHINSLELGDSAVYFCASSQPGGGTTGELFFGEGSRLTVL.

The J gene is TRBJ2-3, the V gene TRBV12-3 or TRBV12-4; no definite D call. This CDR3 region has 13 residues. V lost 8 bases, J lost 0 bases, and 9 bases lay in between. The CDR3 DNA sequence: TGTGCCAGCCTACAGAGTAGCACAGATACGCAGTATTTT. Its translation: CASLQSSTDTQYF.

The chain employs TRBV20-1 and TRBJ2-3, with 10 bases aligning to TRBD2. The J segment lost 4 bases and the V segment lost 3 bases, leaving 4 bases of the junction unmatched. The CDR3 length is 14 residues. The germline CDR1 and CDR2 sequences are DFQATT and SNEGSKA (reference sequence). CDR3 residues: CSASERGGPDTQYF. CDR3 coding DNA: TGCAGTGCTAGTGAGCGGGGGGGCCCAGATACGCAGTATTTT.

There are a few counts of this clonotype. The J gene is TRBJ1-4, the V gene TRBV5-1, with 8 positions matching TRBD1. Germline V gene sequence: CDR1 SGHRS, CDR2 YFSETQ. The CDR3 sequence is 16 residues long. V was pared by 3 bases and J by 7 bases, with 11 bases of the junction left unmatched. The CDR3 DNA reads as TGCGCCAGCAGCTCGGCGACAGGGGACGCCAGTGAAAAACTGTTTTTT. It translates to CASSSATGDASEKLFF.

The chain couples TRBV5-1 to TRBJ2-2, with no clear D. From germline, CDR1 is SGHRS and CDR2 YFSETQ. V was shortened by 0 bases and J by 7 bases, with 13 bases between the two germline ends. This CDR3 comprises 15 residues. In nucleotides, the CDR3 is TGCGCCAGCAGCTTGGACGGCCGTGCAGACGGGGAGCTGTTTTTT. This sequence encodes CASSLDGRADGELFF.

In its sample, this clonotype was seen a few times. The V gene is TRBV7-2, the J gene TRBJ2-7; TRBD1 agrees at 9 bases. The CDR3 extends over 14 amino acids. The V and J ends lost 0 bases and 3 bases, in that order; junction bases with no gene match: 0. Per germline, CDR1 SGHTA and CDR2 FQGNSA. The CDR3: CASSLAGQGYEQYF. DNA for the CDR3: TGTGCCAGCAGCTTAGCGGGACAGGGCTACGAGCAGTACTTC.

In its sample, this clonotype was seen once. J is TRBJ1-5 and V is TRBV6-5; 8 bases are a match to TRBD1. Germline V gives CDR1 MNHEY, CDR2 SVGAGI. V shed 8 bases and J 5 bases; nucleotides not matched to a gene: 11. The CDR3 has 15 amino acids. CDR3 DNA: TGTGCCAGCGGACAGGGTAGATCGTTTGATCAGCCCCAGCATTTT. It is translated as CASGQGRSFDQPQHF.